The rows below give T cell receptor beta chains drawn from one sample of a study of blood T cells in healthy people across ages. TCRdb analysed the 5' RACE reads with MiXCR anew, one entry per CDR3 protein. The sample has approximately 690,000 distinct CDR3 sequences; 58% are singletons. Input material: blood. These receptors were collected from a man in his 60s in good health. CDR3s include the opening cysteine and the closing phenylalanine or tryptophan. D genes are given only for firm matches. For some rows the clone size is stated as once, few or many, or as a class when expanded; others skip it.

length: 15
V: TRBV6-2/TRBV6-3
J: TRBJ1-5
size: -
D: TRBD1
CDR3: CASSGGTDYNQPQHF
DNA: TGTGCCAGCAGTGGAGGGACAGACTACAATCAGCCCCAGCATTTT

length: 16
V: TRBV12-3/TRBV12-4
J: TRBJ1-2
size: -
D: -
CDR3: CASSLRLGARLYGYTF
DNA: TGTGCCAGCAGTTTACGGTTGGGGGCACGGCTCTATGGCTACACCTTC

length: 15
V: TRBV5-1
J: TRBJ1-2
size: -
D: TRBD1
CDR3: CASSLTPGQEGGYTF
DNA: TGCGCCAGCAGCTTAACTCCGGGACAGGAGGGAGGCTACACCTTC

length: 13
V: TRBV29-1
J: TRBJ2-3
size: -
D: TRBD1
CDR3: CSVAPGQQNTQYF
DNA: TGCAGCGTCGCGCCGGGACAGCAAAATACGCAGTATTTT

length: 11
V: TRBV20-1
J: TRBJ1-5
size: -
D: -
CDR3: CSAMGDQPQHF
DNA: TGCAGTGCTATGGGGGATCAGCCCCAGCATTTT

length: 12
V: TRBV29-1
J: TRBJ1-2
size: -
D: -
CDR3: CSATDINYGYTF
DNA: TGCAGCGCGACAGATATTAACTATGGCTACACCTTC

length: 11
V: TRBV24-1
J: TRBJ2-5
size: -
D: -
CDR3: CATSDMETQYF
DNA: TGTGCCACCAGTGATATGGAGACCCAGTACTTC

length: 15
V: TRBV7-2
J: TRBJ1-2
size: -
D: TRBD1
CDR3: CASRNGGARGTGYTF
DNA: TGTGCCAGCAGGAATGGGGGGGCCAGGGGGACAGGCTACACCTTC

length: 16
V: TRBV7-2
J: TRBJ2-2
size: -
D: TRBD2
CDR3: CASSRAGTRGTGELFF
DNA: TGTGCCAGCAGCCGGGCCGGGACTAGGGGCACCGGGGAGCTGTTTTTT

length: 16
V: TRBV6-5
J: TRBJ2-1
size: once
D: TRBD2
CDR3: CASSYSSGGAHNEQFF
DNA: TGTGCCAGCAGTTACTCGAGCGGGGGGGCTCACAATGAGCAGTTCTTC

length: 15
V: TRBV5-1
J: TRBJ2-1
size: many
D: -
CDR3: CASSLAEQASNEQFF
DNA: TGCGCCAGCAGCTTGGCGGAACAGGCCTCCAATGAGCAGTTCTTC

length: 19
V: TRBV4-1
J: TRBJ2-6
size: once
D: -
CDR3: CASSQGFGGGLSGANVLTF
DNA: TGCGCCAGCAGCCAAGGGTTCGGGGGCGGTCTGTCTGGGGCCAACGTCCTGACTTTC

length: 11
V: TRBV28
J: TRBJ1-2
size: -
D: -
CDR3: CASRDGYGYTF
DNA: TGTGCCAGCAGGGACGGGTACGGCTACACCTTC

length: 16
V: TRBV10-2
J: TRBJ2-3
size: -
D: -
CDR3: CASSEFPAVSTDTQYF
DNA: TGCGCCAGCAGTGAGTTTCCAGCGGTGAGCACAGATACGCAGTATTTT

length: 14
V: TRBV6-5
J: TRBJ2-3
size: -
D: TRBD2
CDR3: CASNPGLNTDTQYF
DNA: TGTGCCAGCAATCCGGGACTAAACACAGATACGCAGTATTTT

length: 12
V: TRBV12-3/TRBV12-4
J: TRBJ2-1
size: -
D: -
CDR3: CASARPNNEQFF
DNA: TGTGCCAGCGCCCGACCTAACAATGAGCAGTTCTTC

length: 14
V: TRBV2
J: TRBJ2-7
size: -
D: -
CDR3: CASSEDSSYNEQYF
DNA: TGTGCCAGCAGTGAGGACAGTTCTTACAATGAGCAGTACTTC

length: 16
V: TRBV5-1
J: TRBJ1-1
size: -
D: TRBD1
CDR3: CASSLGDRGQDTEAFF
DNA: TGCGCCAGCAGCCTAGGGGACAGGGGGCAAGACACTGAAGCTTTCTTT

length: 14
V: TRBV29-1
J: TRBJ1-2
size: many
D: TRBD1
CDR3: CSVARTGDNYGYTF
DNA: TGCAGCGTTGCCCGGACAGGGGACAACTATGGCTACACCTTC

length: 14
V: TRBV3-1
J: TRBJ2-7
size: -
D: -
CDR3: CASSPATGFYEQYF
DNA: TGTGCCAGCAGTCCTGCGACAGGTTTCTACGAGCAGTACTTC

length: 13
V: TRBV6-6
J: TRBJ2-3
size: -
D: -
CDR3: CASQRLRTDTQYF
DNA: TGTGCCAGCCAGAGGCTTCGCACAGATACGCAGTATTTT

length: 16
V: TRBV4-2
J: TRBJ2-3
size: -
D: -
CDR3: CASSRYGTKGTDTQYF
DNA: TGTGCCAGCAGCCGCTACGGAACGAAAGGCACAGATACGCAGTATTTT